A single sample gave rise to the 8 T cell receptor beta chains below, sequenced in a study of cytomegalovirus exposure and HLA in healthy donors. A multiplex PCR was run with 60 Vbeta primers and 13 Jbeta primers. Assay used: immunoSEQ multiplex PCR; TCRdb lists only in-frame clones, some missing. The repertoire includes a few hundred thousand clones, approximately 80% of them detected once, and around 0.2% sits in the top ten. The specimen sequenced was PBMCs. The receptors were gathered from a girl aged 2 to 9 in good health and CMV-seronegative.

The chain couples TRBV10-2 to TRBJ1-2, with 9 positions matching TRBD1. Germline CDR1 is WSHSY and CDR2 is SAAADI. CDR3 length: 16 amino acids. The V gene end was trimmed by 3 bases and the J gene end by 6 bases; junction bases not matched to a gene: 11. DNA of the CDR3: TGCGCCAGCAGTGAACCCCCGGGACAGGGTAAGAATGGCTACACCTTC. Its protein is CASSEPPGQGKNGYTF.

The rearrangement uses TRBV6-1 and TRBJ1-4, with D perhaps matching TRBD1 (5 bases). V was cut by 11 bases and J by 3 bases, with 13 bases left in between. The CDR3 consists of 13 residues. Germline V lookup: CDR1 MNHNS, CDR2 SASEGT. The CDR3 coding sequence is TGTGCCTCAAGCCAGGGCCCTAATGAAAAACTGTTTTTT. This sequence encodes CASSQGPNEKLFF.

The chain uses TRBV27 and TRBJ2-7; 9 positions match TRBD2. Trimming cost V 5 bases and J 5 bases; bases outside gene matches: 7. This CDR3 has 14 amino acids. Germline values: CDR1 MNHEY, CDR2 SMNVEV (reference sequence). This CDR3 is CASSAGTSIHEQYF. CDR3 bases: TGTGCCAGCAGTGCCGGGACTAGCATCCACGAGCAGTACTTC.

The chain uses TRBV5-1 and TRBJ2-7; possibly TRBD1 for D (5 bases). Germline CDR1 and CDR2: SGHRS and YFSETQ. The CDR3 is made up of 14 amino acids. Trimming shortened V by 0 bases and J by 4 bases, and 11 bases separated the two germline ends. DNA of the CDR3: TGCGCCAGCAGCTTGGAGGACATCGGGTACGAGCAGTACTTC. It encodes CASSLEDIGYEQYF.

CDR3 DNA sequence: TGTGCCACCAGCAGACAGGGGGCGTTAAATGAAAAACTGTTTTTT. It codes for CATSRQGALNEKLFF. V is TRBV15 and J is TRBJ1-4, with TRBD1 matching over 8 bases. The germline gives CDR1 LNHNV, CDR2 YYDKDF (reference sequence). With V trimmed by 2 bases and J by 5 bases, 4 bases remained unmatched. The CDR3 sequence is 15 residues long.

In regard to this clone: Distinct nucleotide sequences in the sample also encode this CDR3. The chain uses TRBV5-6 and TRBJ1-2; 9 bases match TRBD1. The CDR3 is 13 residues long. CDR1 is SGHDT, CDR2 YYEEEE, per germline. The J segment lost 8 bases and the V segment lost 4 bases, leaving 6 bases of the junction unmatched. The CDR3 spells CASSPDRGYGYTF. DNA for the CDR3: TGTGCCAGCAGCCCGGACAGGGGATACGGCTACACCTTC.

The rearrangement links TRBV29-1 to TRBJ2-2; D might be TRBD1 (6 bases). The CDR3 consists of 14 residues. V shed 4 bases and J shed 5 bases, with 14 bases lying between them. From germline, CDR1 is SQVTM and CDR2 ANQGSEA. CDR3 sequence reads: CSVVQGSKTGELFF. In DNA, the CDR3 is TGCAGCGTTGTACAGGGATCTAAAACCGGGGAGCTGTTTTTT.

The CDR3 loop is CASRTDGDGYTF. CDR3 in DNA: TGTGCCAGCAGGACGGACGGGGATGGCTACACCTTC. This chain uses TRBV6-1 with TRBJ1-2; D is uncertain. Deletions cut 6 bases from V and 6 bases from J, with 11 bases between. Germline loops: CDR1 MNHNS, CDR2 SASEGT. This CDR3 has 12 residues.